The source of this TCR beta chain is a study of PD-1 blockade in classical Hodgkin lymphoma. Study-level background: Nivolumab 3 mg/kg was given intravenously every 2 weeks.

Generated by immunoSEQ multiplex PCR, the TCRdb table keeps only in-frame clones and is missing some. Of about 7,400 clones in the sample, around 78% were seen once. About this clone: The antigen remains undetermined.

Points from the study as a whole: By C4D1, CD4+ diversity increased significantly, especially in complete responders. Anyone who began nivolumab under 1 year after ASCT was excluded. Baseline TCR diversity was reportedly lower in newly diagnosed patients than in healthy donors. It was reported as lower still in relapsed/refractory patients.

V gave up 3 bases and J gave up 4 bases, with 10 bases separating them. This CDR3 contains 14 residues. Germline lookup yields CDR1 SEHNR and CDR2 FQNEAQ (reference sequence). After autologous stem cell transplantation all patients relapsed, and prior brentuximab vedotin exposure differed between cohorts. The chain couples TRBV7-9 to TRBJ2-1; TRBD2 might be the D (6 bases). The starting material was peripheral blood mononuclear cells (PBMCs), obtained before the second cycle of nivolumab. This receptor was taken from a human donor with classical Hodgkin lymphoma. The CDR3, as DNA: TGTGCCAGCAGCTTGCCTAGCGCTTACAATGAGCAGTTCTTC. Amino acid sequence: CASSLPSAYNEQFF.